What follows describes a single TCR beta chain. The antigen is unknown. The CDR3 is 13 amino acids. J gave up 1 base and V 7 bases, and 0 bases lay outside the gene matches. Germline CDR1 KGHDR, CDR2 SFDVKD. This specimen belongs to a study of T cell responses to AZD1222 COVID-19 vaccine. The assay was immunoSEQ multiplex PCR, and TCRdb's table has in-frame clones only and misses some. This table holds 150,000 to 200,000 clones, 90% to 95% found once. Findings and caveats of the study: When two AZD1222 doses had been given, Spike-specific TCR breadth and depth rose. Repertoire sampling occurred only after the peak T cell response.

The sequenced sample was peripheral blood, obtained on day 0 of AZD1222 vaccination. The gene calls are TRBV24-1 and TRBJ1-2; 9 bases are shared with TRBD1. The sequence came from an adult in good health. The CDR3 sequence: CATRDRGNYGYTF. In DNA, the CDR3 is TGTGCCACCAGGGACAGGGGTAACTATGGCTACACCTTC.